This T cell receptor beta chain originates from a study of CD8+CD57+ T cells in acquired aplastic anemia. Profiles of TCR beta VDJ and CDR3 were generated from a genomic DNA template. Each CDR3 protein gets one entry after TCRdb re-called the reads with MiXCR. The sample carries 200,000 to 250,000 distinct CDR3 sequences, over 60% recorded once. This clonotype was seen more than once but under ten times. Source material: sorted CD4+, CD8+, or CD8+CD57+ T cells (not recorded which) from PBMCs. The receptor was isolated from a human donor in good health.

As DNA, the CDR3 is TGTGCCAGCAGTTTAGTCAGATCCTACGAGCAGTACTTC. Translated: CASSLVRSYEQYF. The J gene is TRBJ2-7, the V gene TRBV28; D uncertain. The V end lost 2 bases, the J end lost 1 base, and 6 bases lay between the germline ends. CDR3 length: 13 residues. Germline V lookup: CDR1 MDHEN, CDR2 SYDVKM. Together with reference TRBV28 and TRBJ2-7, the CDR3 gives the full variable domain: DVKVTQSSRYLVKRTGEKVFLECVQDMDHENMFWYRQDPGLGLRLIYFSYDVKMKEKGDIPEGYSVSREKKERFSLILESASTNQTSMYLCASSLVRSYEQYFGPGTRLTVT.